This T cell receptor beta chain is from a study of blood T cell repertoires in COVID-19. CDR1 and CDR2 from the germline V gene are SGHRS and YFSETQ. With V trimmed by 0 bases and J by 0 bases, 7 bases remained unmatched. The CDR3 consists of 18 residues. Under the authors' procedure: Quantification of nucleated cells was approximated via reference gene primer amplification. The data were produced by immunoSEQ multiplex PCR, yet TCRdb's version contains in-frame clones alone and is incomplete. V and J calls and clone size are copied from that table; D and trimming were computed from the DNA. The top ten hold 4.2% of the sample, which has roughly 150,000 clones, around 76% seen once.

The receptor comes from a man aged 60 to 75 with acute or convalescent COVID-19. This chain uses TRBV5-1 with TRBJ1-3; 9 bases map to TRBD1. The specimen sequenced was peripheral blood. CDR3 in amino acids: CASSLAGGQGISGNTIYF. The CDR3 bases are TGCGCCAGCAGCTTGGCCGGAGGACAGGGGATCTCTGGAAACACCATATATTTT.